The clone carrying this T cell receptor beta chain is categorized as hyperexpanded (1% or more). The data are from a study of memory CD8 T cells in hepatitis C reinfection. On the study more broadly: Separate sorts of CD127- effector and CD127+ memory tetramer+ CD8 cells occurred in a couple of donors. NS5B-2841 was targeted by two other double resolvers.

The CDR3 runs 15 residues. The germline V gene encodes CDR1 SGHRS and CDR2 YFSETQ. V lost 4 bases and J lost 0, with 10 bases in between. Data came from immunoSEQ multiplex PCR; TCRdb stores just in-frame clones and leaves some out. Its listing shows 66 clones. Regarding time point: pre-reinfection, 55 to 20 weeks before reinfection detection. Sorted cells were sequenced directly ex vivo without any in vitro expansion. V is TRBV5-1 and J is TRBJ2-2, with a weak D call TRBD1 (6 bases). Sequenced sample: HCV tetramer-positive CD8+ T cells sorted from blood. The clonotype comes from a man between 35 and 55 years old with hepatitis C virus infection. The CDR3 DNA reads as TGCGCCAGCAGCCCGGGGACAACGAACACCGGGGAGCTGTTTTTT. Protein sequence: CASSPGTTNTGELFF.